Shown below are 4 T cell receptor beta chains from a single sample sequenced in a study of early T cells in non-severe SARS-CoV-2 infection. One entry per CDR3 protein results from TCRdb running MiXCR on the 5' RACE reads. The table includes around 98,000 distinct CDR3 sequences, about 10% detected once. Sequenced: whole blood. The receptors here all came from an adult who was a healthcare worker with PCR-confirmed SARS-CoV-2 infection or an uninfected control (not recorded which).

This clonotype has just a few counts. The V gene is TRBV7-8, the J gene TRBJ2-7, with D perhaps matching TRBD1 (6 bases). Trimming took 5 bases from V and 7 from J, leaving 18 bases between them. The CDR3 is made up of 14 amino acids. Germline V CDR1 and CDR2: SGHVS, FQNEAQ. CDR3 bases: TGTGCCAGCAGCAGGGGGACGTATGCGTTGGAGCAGTACTTC. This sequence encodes CASSRGTYALEQYF.

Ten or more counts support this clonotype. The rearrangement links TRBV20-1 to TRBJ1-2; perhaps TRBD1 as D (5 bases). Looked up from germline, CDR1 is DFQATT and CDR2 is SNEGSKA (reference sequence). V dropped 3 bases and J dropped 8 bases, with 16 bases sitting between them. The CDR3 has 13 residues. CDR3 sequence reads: CSASLPVRDGYTF. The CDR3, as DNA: TGCAGTGCTAGCCTCCCGGTTAGGGACGGCTACACCTTC.

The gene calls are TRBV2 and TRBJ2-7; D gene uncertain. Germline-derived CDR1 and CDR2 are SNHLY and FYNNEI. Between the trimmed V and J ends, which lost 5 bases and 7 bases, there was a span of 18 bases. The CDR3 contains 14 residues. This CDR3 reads CASSLGRGAREQYF. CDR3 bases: TGTGCCAGCAGTTTGGGTCGCGGCGCACGAGAGCAGTACTTC.

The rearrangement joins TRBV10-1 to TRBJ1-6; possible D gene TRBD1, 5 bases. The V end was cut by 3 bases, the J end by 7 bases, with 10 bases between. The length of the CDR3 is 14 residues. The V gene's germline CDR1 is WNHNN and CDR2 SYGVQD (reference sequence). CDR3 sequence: CASSEDRGNSPLHF. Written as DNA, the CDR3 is TGCGCCAGCAGTGAAGATCGGGGGAATTCACCCCTCCACTTT.